This is a list of T cell receptor beta chains from one sample in a study of molecular identifiers for immune sequencing clone quantification. TCRdb reprocessed the PCR reads with MiXCR, giving one entry per CDR3 protein. The data contain approximately 550,000 distinct CDR3 sequences, roughly 26% of them singletons. The source material was naive CD8+ T cells from blood, with Jurkat cell RNA spiked in. The receptor set was obtained from a human donor in good health. Some libraries in this study had Jurkat cell RNA spiked in. Each CDR3 is given with its conserved first and last residue. The D gene is left open where the match is weak. Some rows mark clone size as missing; the rest say once, few, many or name a class of expanded clone.

abundance	d_gene	v_gene	j_gene	CDR3nt	CDR3aa
-	-	TRBV7-9	TRBJ2-5	TGTGCCAGCAGCTTAGTAGAGACGAAAGAGACCCAGTACTTC	CASSLVETKETQYF
-	-	TRBV10-2	TRBJ2-3	TGCGCCAGCAGTTGGATGGGGGCCGGGGCAGATACGCAGTATTTT	CASSWMGAGADTQYF
-	TRBD1	TRBV12-3/TRBV12-4	TRBJ2-1	TGTGCCAGCAGTCTATGGACAGGGGGCAATGAGCAGTTCTTC	CASSLWTGGNEQFF
many	-	TRBV3-1	TRBJ2-7	TGTGCCAGCAGCCAGACGGGGAGCTCCTACGAGCAGTACTTC	CASSQTGSSYEQYF
-	TRBD1	TRBV4-3	TRBJ1-2	TGCGCCAGCAGCCAAGGGACAGGGGATTTTGGAGGCTACACCTTC	CASSQGTGDFGGYTF
-	-	TRBV6-2/TRBV6-3	TRBJ2-7	TGTGCCAGCAGTTACTCGATCGGGGGCTGGGAGCAGTACTTC	CASSYSIGGWEQYF
many	-	TRBV30	TRBJ1-1	TGTGCCTGGCAACCGAACACTGAAGCTTTCTTT	CAWQPNTEAFF
few	-	TRBV12-3/TRBV12-4	TRBJ2-5	TGTGCCAGCAGTTCCCCAGGGTTTGAGGGAGAGACCCAGTACTTC	CASSSPGFEGETQYF
-	TRBD1	TRBV9	TRBJ2-3	TGTGCCAGCAGCGGGACAGGGTCCGAGGCAGATACGCAGTATTTT	CASSGTGSEADTQYF
-	-	TRBV7-3	TRBJ2-3	TGTGCCAGCAGCTTAGTGGGAGCCTCAGATACGCAGTATTTT	CASSLVGASDTQYF
many	-	TRBV7-9	TRBJ2-5	TGTGCCAGCAGCTTAGCTGACAGCCGACAAGAGACCCAGTACTTC	CASSLADSRQETQYF
-	-	TRBV7-2	TRBJ1-5	TGTGCCAGCAGCTTAATCTGGGGGGTATCTCAGCCCCGGCATTTT	CASSLIWGVSQPRHF
-	-	TRBV3-1	TRBJ2-1	TGTGCCAGCAGTCCTGCTTTGGGTCGGCGGGTCAATGAGCAGTTCTTC	CASSPALGRRVNEQFF
few	-	TRBV6-5	TRBJ2-3	TGTGCCAGCAGTTACTCAACCGGAGGGGACACAGATACGCAGTATTTT	CASSYSTGGDTDTQYF
-	-	TRBV27	TRBJ2-2	TGTGCCAGCAGTTTTTACCAAACGAACACCGGGGAGCTGTTTTTT	CASSFYQTNTGELFF
few	-	TRBV4-1	TRBJ1-5	TGCGCCAGCAGCCAAGGGGTAAGGGCCCCGGAGCAGCCCCAGCATTTT	CASSQGVRAPEQPQHF
few	-	TRBV20-1	TRBJ2-3	TGCAGTGCTGGCGAGGGGACTCCCATTTACTACACAGATACGCAGTATTTT	CSAGEGTPIYYTDTQYF
-	TRBD2	TRBV19	TRBJ2-4	TGTGCCAGTAGCCTAGCGGGGGGGCCTCGGGCCAAAAACATTCAGTACTTC	CASSLAGGPRAKNIQYF
-	-	TRBV6-2/TRBV6-3	TRBJ2-5	TGTGCCAGCAGTTACTCAGGCCCGACCCGGGGGCCCCAAGAGACCCAGTACTTC	CASSYSGPTRGPQETQYF
few	-	TRBV7-6	TRBJ1-5	TGTGACAGCAGCTTAACGGATAGCAATCAGCCCCAGCATTTT	CDSSLTDSNQPQHF
many	-	TRBV29-1	TRBJ1-1	TGCAGCGTTGATGGGGTTAAGCCTTTCTTT	CSVDGVKPFF
-	-	TRBV4-3	TRBJ2-6	TGCGCCAGCAGCCAAGATTTCGTCTCTGGGGCCAACGTCCTGACTTTC	CASSQDFVSGANVLTF
few	TRBD1	TRBV12-3/TRBV12-4	TRBJ1-2	TGTGCCAGCAGGGGACAGGGGGGAGCTAACTATGGCTACACCTTC	CASRGQGGANYGYTF
-	-	TRBV7-9	TRBJ1-6	TGTGCCAGCAGCTTAGGTCAGAATAATTCACCCCTCCACTTT	CASSLGQNNSPLHF
few	TRBD1	TRBV12-3/TRBV12-4	TRBJ1-2	TGTGCCAGCAGTGGCACAGGGGACGGCTATGGCTACACCTTC	CASSGTGDGYGYTF
many	-	TRBV5-1	TRBJ1-1	TGCGCCAGCAGCTTGGCAGGGGAGACTGAAGCTTTCTTT	CASSLAGETEAFF
-	-	TRBV30	TRBJ2-2	TGTGCCTGGAGTGTACGGCAGGACGGGGAGCTGTTTTTT	CAWSVRQDGELFF
-	-	TRBV7-9	TRBJ2-2	TGTGCCAGCAGCTTCCCATTCGGACCGATCGGGGAGCTGTTTTTT	CASSFPFGPIGELFF
-	-	TRBV6-5	TRBJ2-1	TGTGCCAGCAGTTACTCGACAACGCTACCTTACAATGGGCAGTTCTTC	CASSYSTTLPYNGQFF
few	TRBD2	TRBV6-5	TRBJ2-1	TGTGCCAGCAGAGCAGGACTAGCGGCCTACAATGAGCAGTTCTTC	CASRAGLAAYNEQFF
many	-	TRBV5-1	TRBJ2-3	TGCGCCAGCAGCTTGACAGGGAGTGAGTTGACAGATACGCAGTATTTT	CASSLTGSELTDTQYF
-	TRBD2	TRBV20-1	TRBJ2-1	TGCAGTGCGGGGACTAGCGGGATCTCCTACAATGAGCAGTTCTTC	CSAGTSGISYNEQFF
-	TRBD2	TRBV6-2/TRBV6-3	TRBJ2-3	TGTGCCAGCAGTTACTCGGGGGGGTCTAGCACAGATACGCAGTATTTT	CASSYSGGSSTDTQYF
-	TRBD1	TRBV20-1	TRBJ2-7	TGCAGTGCTTTAGCCGACAGGGGGTACGAGCAGTACTTC	CSALADRGYEQYF
-	-	TRBV30	TRBJ2-7	TGTGCCTGGGAGTCAGTGAACTACGAGCAGTACTTC	CAWESVNYEQYF
few	-	TRBV11-2	TRBJ2-5	TGTGCCAGCAGCCCCAAAACAGGGCGAGAGACCCAGTACTTC	CASSPKTGRETQYF
-	-	TRBV29-1	TRBJ2-2	TGCAGCGTTGACACGGGGAAGGGGGAGCTGTTTTTT	CSVDTGKGELFF
-	-	TRBV7-9	TRBJ2-7	TGTGCCAGCAGCTTACCGCCTAGCGAATCAGCCTACGAGCAGTACTTC	CASSLPPSESAYEQYF
many	-	TRBV14	TRBJ2-3	TGTGCCAGCAGCCAAGTCGACATGGAGGTTTCAGATACGCAGTATTTT	CASSQVDMEVSDTQYF
-	-	TRBV12-3/TRBV12-4	TRBJ2-1	TGTGCCAGCAGTTTAGAAGTCAGTGCGCAGTTCTTC	CASSLEVSAQFF